This passage covers 14 T cell receptor beta chains from one sample sequenced in a study of early T cells in non-severe SARS-CoV-2 infection. A single record per CDR3 protein comes from TCRdb applying MiXCR to the 5' RACE reads. The sample includes some 80,000 distinct CDR3 sequences, around 13% of them seen just once. The sequenced material came from whole blood. All receptors come from an adult who was a healthcare worker with PCR-confirmed SARS-CoV-2 infection or an uninfected control (not recorded which).

This clonotype was found many times. The gene calls are TRBV2 and TRBJ2-3; 8 bases map to TRBD1. This CDR3 has 17 amino acids. Per the germline V gene, CDR1 is SNHLY and CDR2 is FYNNEI. The V and J ends lost 1 base and 2 bases, in that order; junction bases with no gene match: 8. The CDR3 region has the DNA TGTGCCAGCAGTGAAGGCCAGGGGGCGGGGCCCACAGATACGCAGTATTTT. Its protein is CASSEGQGAGPTDTQYF.

This clonotype was seen repeatedly, ten times or more. The J gene is TRBJ2-6, the V gene TRBV5-1; D remains unclear. The CDR3 has 13 amino acids. CDR1 is SGHRS and CDR2 is YFSETQ in the germline V gene. With 6 bases removed from V and 4 bases from J, the gap between germline ends came to 8 bases. The CDR3, as DNA: TGCGCCAGCAATCCCTTGGGGGCCAACGTCCTGACTTTC. This translates into CASNPLGANVLTF.

This chain connects TRBV12-3 or TRBV12-4 to TRBJ1-2; 7 positions match TRBD1. This CDR3 spans 24 amino acids. Trimming at V came to 1 base and at J to 8 bases, leaving 37 bases not matched to a gene. For the CDR3, the DNA is TGTGCCAGCAGTTTAGGACAGTTCGCAGGAGCAGTTACAGGGGCGCTCCCCTCTATGGAGGGCTACACCTTC. Its translation is CASSLGQFAGAVTGALPSMEGYTF.

This chain uses TRBV20-1 with TRBJ1-2; D ambiguous. CDR3 length equals 10 residues. The germline CDR1 and CDR2 sequences are DFQATT and SNEGSKA (reference sequence). The CDR3 DNA reads TGCAGCGGCAGTTACTATGGCTACACCTTC. Protein product: CSGSYYGYTF.

This clonotype was counted between two and nine times. The genes are TRBV30 and TRBJ1-1; TRBD1 agrees at 8 bases. Germline values: CDR1 GTSNPN, CDR2 SVGIG (reference sequence). This CDR3 spans 13 amino acids. J lost 5 bases, V lost 1 base, and 3 bases had no gene match. Here the CDR3 DNA reads TGTGCCTGGAGTGCAGGGGGCTGGACTGAAGCTTTCTTT. Translated: CAWSAGGWTEAFF.

This clonotype turned up a few times. J is TRBJ2-5 and V is TRBV20-1; TRBD2 might be the D (6 bases). V was cut by 8 bases and J by 2 bases, with 9 bases left in between. Germline lookup yields CDR1 DFQATT and CDR2 SNEGSKA (reference sequence). CDR3 size: 11 residues. CDR3 DNA sequence: TGCAGTCTCCTAGCGCAAGAGACCCAGTACTTC. Translating gives CSLLAQETQYF.

The chain combines TRBV29-1 with TRBJ2-7, with 7 bases aligning to TRBD1. From germline, CDR1 is SQVTM and CDR2 ANQGSEA. The CDR3 covers 12 residues. Trimming cost V 2 bases and J 3 bases; bases outside gene matches: 1. The CDR3 DNA reads TGCAGCGTTGAATCAGGGGGCTACGAGCAGTACTTC. It is translated as CSVESGGYEQYF.

This clonotype was counted between two and nine times. The genes are TRBV20-1 and TRBJ2-1, with D perhaps matching TRBD2 (6 bases). The CDR3 length is 13 residues. V dropped 1 base and J dropped 15 bases, with 19 bases sitting between them. Germline values: CDR1 DFQATT, CDR2 SNEGSKA (reference sequence). CDR3: CSARALFGGASFF. In nucleotides, the CDR3 is TGCAGTGCTAGAGCACTATTCGGCGGGGCTTCGTTCTTC.

This clonotype was detected many times. The rearrangement joins TRBV12-3 or TRBV12-4 to TRBJ2-2; 10 positions match TRBD1. V lost 7 bases, J lost 6 bases, and 8 bases stayed unmatched. The CDR3 has 15 amino acids. CDR3 bases: TGTGCCAGCACCCGACAGGGGGCATGGGCCGGGGAGCTGTTTTTT. Encoded protein: CASTRQGAWAGELFF.

This clonotype was found many times. V gene TRBV19 combines with J gene TRBJ1-5; 7 bases fit TRBD1. The CDR3 runs 14 residues. Per the germline V gene, CDR1 is LNHDA and CDR2 is SQIVND (reference sequence). V lost 7 bases and J lost 2; bases outside the gene matches: 5. This CDR3 is CASIGRGGNQPQHF. The DNA of the CDR3 is TGTGCCAGTATAGGCAGGGGGGGCAATCAGCCCCAGCATTTT.

This clonotype was seen repeatedly, ten times or more. The J gene is TRBJ1-2, the V gene TRBV6-2 or TRBV6-3; D might be TRBD1 (5 bases). The V end lost 5 bases, the J end lost 5 bases, and 15 bases lay between the germline ends. The CDR3 sequence is 14 residues long. CDR1 and CDR2 from the germline V gene are MNHEY and SVGEGT. The DNA of the CDR3 is TGTGCCAGCAGTGATACGGGACGGAGATATGGCTACACCTTC. Its protein is CASSDTGRRYGYTF.

This clonotype was detected many times. This chain connects TRBV28 to TRBJ2-7; unclear D gene. V shed 5 bases and J shed 4 bases, with 9 bases lying between them. Germline assignment: CDR1 MDHEN and CDR2 SYDVKM. The CDR3 extends over 12 amino acids. The CDR3 bases are TGTGCCAGCAGTGCCTCATCTTACGAGCAGTACTTC. Translated: CASSASSYEQYF.

This clonotype was picked up a small number of times. The chain employs TRBV11-2 and TRBJ1-5; perhaps TRBD1 as D (6 bases). CDR3 size: 16 residues. V was pared by 2 bases and J by 5 bases, with 16 bases between. Germline values: CDR1 SGHAT, CDR2 FQNNGV. Here the CDR3 reads CASSLRGTLPDQPQHF. The DNA for the CDR3 is TGTGCCAGCAGCTTAAGAGGGACACTGCCCGATCAGCCCCAGCATTTT.

This clonotype was seen a handful of times. V and J are TRBV7-8 and TRBJ1-2; no clear D gene. This CDR3 contains 13 residues. V was shortened by 2 bases and J by 13 bases, with 17 bases between the two germline ends. In germline, CDR1 is SGHVS, CDR2 FQNEAQ. The chain's CDR3 is CASSLKAIYAGTF. The CDR3 DNA reads TGTGCCAGCAGCTTAAAGGCAATTTATGCGGGCACCTTC.